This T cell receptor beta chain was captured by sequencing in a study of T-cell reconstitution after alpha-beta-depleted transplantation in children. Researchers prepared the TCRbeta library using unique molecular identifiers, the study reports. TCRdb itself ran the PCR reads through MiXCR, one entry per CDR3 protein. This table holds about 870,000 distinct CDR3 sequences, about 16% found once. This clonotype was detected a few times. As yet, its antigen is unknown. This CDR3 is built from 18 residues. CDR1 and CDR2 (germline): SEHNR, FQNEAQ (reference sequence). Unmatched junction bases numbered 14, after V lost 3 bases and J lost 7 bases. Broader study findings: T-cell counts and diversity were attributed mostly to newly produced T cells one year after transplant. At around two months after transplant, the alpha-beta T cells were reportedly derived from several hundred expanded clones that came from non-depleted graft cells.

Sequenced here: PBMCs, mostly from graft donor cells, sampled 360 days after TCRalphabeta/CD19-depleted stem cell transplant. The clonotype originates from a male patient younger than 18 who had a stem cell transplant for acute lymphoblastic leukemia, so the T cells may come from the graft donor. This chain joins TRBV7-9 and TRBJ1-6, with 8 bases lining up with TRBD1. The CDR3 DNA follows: TGTGCCAGCAGCTTCACCGGGACAGGAATTCCTATAAATTCACCCCTCCACTTT. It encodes CASSFTGTGIPINSPLHF.